This is a list of T cell receptor beta chains from one sample in a study of T cell repertoires in cytomegalovirus infection. The antigens for these receptors are not known. TCRdb re-derived calls from the reads in MiXCR, one entry per CDR3 protein. In the table there are fewer than 850,000 distinct CDR3 sequences, around 29% of which are singletons. The source material was cultured CD8+ T cells from PBMCs, sampled from culture after CMV antigen stimulation. The receptors derive from a human donor in good health (CMV status not recorded). Some clones in this sample may be carry-over from other donors' samples. CDR3s include the opening cysteine and the closing phenylalanine or tryptophan. D genes are given only for firm matches. Clone sizes are given selectively: once, few, many, or a class where the clone is expanded.

D gene | J gene | clone size | V gene | CDR3 DNA | CDR3 protein
. | TRBJ2-7 | many | TRBV7-8 | TGTGCCAGCAGCAGTGGAGACCGCTCAACTAGCGAGCAGTACTTC | CASSSGDRSTSEQYF
. | TRBJ2-1 | few | TRBV7-2 | TGTGCCAGCAGTTTTGGGAGCAGCGATGAGCAGTTCTTC | CASSFGSSDEQFF
. | TRBJ2-1 | few | TRBV7-8 | TGTGCCAGCAGCTTAGAAGGGGGGGGCCTTACCTACAATGAGCAGTTCTTC | CASSLEGGGLTYNEQFF
. | TRBJ1-2 | . | TRBV27 | TGTGCCAGCAGTCCGCCGGGGGGGTACTATGGCTACACCTTC | CASSPPGGYYGYTF
TRBD1 | TRBJ1-1 | . | TRBV25-1 | TGTGCCAGCAGCAGGGGGGCATCCGGAGGGACTGAAGCTTTCTTT | CASSRGASGGTEAFF
. | TRBJ2-2 | . | TRBV7-2 | TGTGCCAGCAATGACAGAAACACCGGGGAGCTGTTTTTT | CASNDRNTGELFF
. | TRBJ1-4 | . | TRBV7-6 | TGTGTCAGCAGCCCCACCACTAATGAAAAACTGTTTTTT | CVSSPTTNEKLFF
TRBD1 | TRBJ1-5 | few | TRBV12-3/TRBV12-4 | TGTGCCAGCAGTTTTATCCCGGGGACAGATAGCAATCAGCCCCAGCATTTT | CASSFIPGTDSNQPQHF
. | TRBJ2-1 | few | TRBV19 | TGTGCCAGTAGTACCCCAGGCGGAGGGGTCGATGAGCAGTTCTTC | CASSTPGGGVDEQFF
TRBD1 | TRBJ2-7 | . | TRBV27 | TGTGCCAGCAGTTCCGGGACAGGCGAGCAGTACTTC | CASSSGTGEQYF
TRBD2 | TRBJ2-5 | . | TRBV7-6 | TGTGCCAGCAGCTTATATAGCGGGGACCAAGAGACCCAGTACTTC | CASSLYSGDQETQYF
. | TRBJ2-4 | . | TRBV2 | TGTGCCAGCAGTTTAATCCCCGGCATTCAGTACTTC | CASSLIPGIQYF
. | TRBJ2-2 | . | TRBV6-1 | TGTGCCAGCGACGCTTACCGGGATGGGGAGCTGTTTTTT | CASDAYRDGELFF
. | TRBJ1-5 | many | TRBV7-2 | TGTGCCAGCAGCTTTGCCGGACAATACAATCAGCCCCAGCATTTT | CASSFAGQYNQPQHF
TRBD1 | TRBJ1-2 | many | TRBV28 | TGTGCCAGCAGTGCACCACAGGGGCCATACTATGGCTACACCTTC | CASSAPQGPYYGYTF
TRBD1 | TRBJ2-3 | . | TRBV5-6 | TGTGCCAGCAGCGTGTCTGGGACAGGCATAGTTGGAGATACGCAGTATTTT | CASSVSGTGIVGDTQYF
. | TRBJ1-1 | few | TRBV6-1 | TGTGCCAGCAGTGCAAGCAGGGCGGGAAATAATGAAGCTTTCTTT | CASSASRAGNNEAFF
. | TRBJ1-1 | . | TRBV7-6 | TGTGCCAGCAGCGGAGGACATGGGACTGAAGCTTTCTTT | CASSGGHGTEAFF
. | TRBJ1-1 | many | TRBV4-2 | TGTGCCAGCAGCCAAGATACAGCTATGAACACTGAAGCTTTCTTT | CASSQDTAMNTEAFF
TRBD2 | TRBJ2-3 | many | TRBV7-2 | TGTGCCAGCAGCTTTCGGACTAGCGGGGGCACAGATACGCAGTATTTT | CASSFRTSGGTDTQYF
. | TRBJ1-2 | few | TRBV29-1 | TGCAGCGTTGAAGTTGCCGGGGGCGGAAACTATGGCTACACCTTC | CSVEVAGGGNYGYTF
TRBD2 | TRBJ2-1 | few | TRBV6-1 | TGTGCCAGCAGTGAGCCGGGACTAGTATCCTACAATGAGCAGTTCTTC | CASSEPGLVSYNEQFF
. | TRBJ2-6 | . | TRBV27 | TGTGCCAGCCTCGGGGGGGCCAACGTCCTGACTTTC | CASLGGANVLTF
TRBD2 | TRBJ2-1 | . | TRBV27 | TGTGCCAGCAGTTTATCGACACCGCCTAGGGGGACTAGTGTCGATGAGCAGTTCTTC | CASSLSTPPRGTSVDEQFF
. | TRBJ2-7 | . | TRBV5-4 | TGTGCCAGCAGCTTGGCCTCCGGACCATACGAGCAGTACTTC | CASSLASGPYEQYF
. | TRBJ1-4 | many | TRBV12-3/TRBV12-4 | TGTGCCAGCAGTTTTCAGACAGGATTTTTAACTAATGAAAAACTGTTTTTT | CASSFQTGFLTNEKLFF
. | TRBJ1-4 | . | TRBV6-1 | TGTGCCAGCAGGACCGGGGGTTTTAATGAAAAACTGTTTTTT | CASRTGGFNEKLFF
. | TRBJ1-2 | few | TRBV28 | TGTGCCAGCAGTTTTTTAGCCTCCAGGGGTTATGGCTACACCTTC | CASSFLASRGYGYTF
TRBD1 | TRBJ2-2 | . | TRBV19 | TGTGCCAGTAGTTACCCTCCGGGACAGGGAATAAACACCGGGGAGCTGTTTTTT | CASSYPPGQGINTGELFF
. | TRBJ1-1 | . | TRBV6-1 | TGTGCCAGCAGTGCCTTGGACAGAATGACGCGCACTGAAGCTTTCTTT | CASSALDRMTRTEAFF
TRBD1 | TRBJ1-1 | . | TRBV6-1 | TGTGCCAGCATTCGGGACAGGGGGCAGGACACTGAAGCTTTCTTT | CASIRDRGQDTEAFF
. | TRBJ1-2 | few | TRBV7-9 | TGTGCCAGCAGTGGGGGGTCGCTATATGGCTACACCTTC | CASSGGSLYGYTF
. | TRBJ1-4 | . | TRBV7-9 | TGTGCCAGCAGCTTACAGAGCTCAACTAATGAAAAACTGTTTTTT | CASSLQSSTNEKLFF
. | TRBJ1-3 | . | TRBV7-6 | TGTGCCAGCAGTCAGGCGCGGGTGCCTGGAAACACCATATATTTT | CASSQARVPGNTIYF
. | TRBJ2-5 | . | TRBV14 | TGTGCCAGCAGCCAAGATCTCAGGGGCCGGGAGACCCAGTACTTC | CASSQDLRGRETQYF
. | TRBJ2-2 | . | TRBV6-1 | TGTGCCAGCCCGGGTCCCGGGATGACCGGGGAGCTGTTTTTT | CASPGPGMTGELFF
TRBD1 | TRBJ1-2 | . | TRBV20-1 | TGCAGTGTCGCCGGGACAGGTGGCTACACCTTC | CSVAGTGGYTF
. | TRBJ2-3 | few | TRBV12-3/TRBV12-4 | TGTGCCAGCAGCCGTTGGCCAACCGATACCTCCGTCAGCACAGATACGCAGTATTTT | CASSRWPTDTSVSTDTQYF
. | TRBJ2-3 | many | TRBV7-9 | TGTGCCAGCAGCCATGGGGAGGCCGTTACGCAGTATTTT | CASSHGEAVTQYF
. | TRBJ1-1 | few | TRBV20-1 | TGCAGTGCTGTCACATCGAACACTGAAGCTTTCTTT | CSAVTSNTEAFF
TRBD1 | TRBJ2-4 | . | TRBV5-6 | TGTGCCAGCAGCCAAATCGGACAGGCCAACATTCAGTACTTC | CASSQIGQANIQYF